The 5 T cell receptor beta chains below all came from one sample that was sequenced in a study of PD-1 blockade in classical Hodgkin lymphoma. The sample's time point: cycle 4 day 1 (C4D1), after around six weeks of nivolumab. Every patient was affected by relapse after autologous stem cell transplantation, while exposure to brentuximab vedotin was not uniform. The CD4+ T cells used were purified from thawed PBMCs through magnetic negative selection. Measured with immunoSEQ multiplex PCR; TCRdb has only the in-frame clones, and not every one. The sample consists of around 37,000 clones, approximately 90% of them appearing once. Sequenced material: CD4+ T cells from blood, taken before the fourth cycle of nivolumab. Every receptor here comes from a human donor with classical Hodgkin lymphoma.

The chain employs TRBV19 and TRBJ2-7; 7 bases match TRBD2. J lost 3 bases, V lost 3 bases, and 8 bases had no gene match. This CDR3 has 15 residues. CDR1 is LNHDA and CDR2 is SQIVND in the germline V gene (reference sequence). The CDR3 sequence: CASSIRLADNYEQYF. Here the CDR3 DNA reads TGTGCCAGTAGTATCAGGCTAGCGGATAACTACGAGCAGTACTTC.

This sequence joins TRBV28 and TRBJ1-5, with D perhaps matching TRBD1 (6 bases). This CDR3 is built from 17 residues. Trimming removed 4 bases at V and 0 bases at J, with 16 bases between. CDR1 is MDHEN and CDR2 is SYDVKM in the germline V gene. The CDR3, as DNA: TGTGCCAGCAGTTCACGGACAGCCTTCAATAGCAATCAGCCCCAGCATTTT. Translated, it gives CASSSRTAFNSNQPQHF.

This chain uses TRBV30 with TRBJ1-4, with D tentatively TRBD1 (5 bases). The CDR3 spans 14 residues. V was shortened by 1 base and J by 6 bases, with 12 bases between the two germline ends. The germline CDR1 and CDR2 sequences are GTSNPN and SVGIG (reference sequence). CDR3 coding DNA: TGTGCCTGGAGTGCCGGGACGTTCGATGAAAAACTGTTTTTT. Protein sequence: CAWSAGTFDEKLFF.

The chain joins TRBV5-1 to TRBJ2-5; 11 nucleotides align to TRBD2. The germline CDR1 and CDR2 sequences are SGHRS and YFSETQ. The V and J ends lost 4 bases and 4 bases, in that order; junction bases with no gene match: 6. This CDR3 region has 15 residues. Here the CDR3 DNA reads TGCGCCAGCAGCGCGGGACTAGCGGTCGGAGAGACCCAGTACTTC. Translation gives CASSAGLAVGETQYF.

V and J are TRBV27 and TRBJ2-1, with 7 bases lining up with TRBD2. CDR1 is MNHEY and CDR2 is SMNVEV in the germline V gene (reference sequence). The trim removed 8 bases at V and 7 bases at J, leaving 5 bases unmatched. This CDR3 spans 12 amino acids. This CDR3 is CASRGLVNEQFF. The CDR3 DNA sequence: TGTGCCAGCCGAGGACTAGTTAATGAGCAGTTCTTC.